What follows describes a single T cell receptor beta chain. As yet, its antigen is unknown. This CDR3 has 11 amino acids. With 3 bases removed from V and 5 bases from J, the gap between germline ends came to 4 bases. This sample was included in a study of T cell responses to AZD1222 COVID-19 vaccine. Pooled in the analysis were second doses at about 4 or about 12 weeks. Assay used: immunoSEQ multiplex PCR; TCRdb lists only in-frame clones, some missing. The data contain some 150,000 clones, around 86% of them singletons. General observations from the study: The donor group comprised mostly white British people and more females; the analysis possibly underestimated clonal diversity.

The source was peripheral blood, collected 28 days after the second AZD1222 dose. This sequence was found in an adult who received the AZD1222 COVID-19 vaccine. The chain links TRBV12-3 or TRBV12-4 to TRBJ2-5, with D hard to call. The chain's CDR3 is CASSFRETQYF. The CDR3 DNA follows: TGTGCCAGCAGTTTTCGGGAGACCCAGTACTTC.